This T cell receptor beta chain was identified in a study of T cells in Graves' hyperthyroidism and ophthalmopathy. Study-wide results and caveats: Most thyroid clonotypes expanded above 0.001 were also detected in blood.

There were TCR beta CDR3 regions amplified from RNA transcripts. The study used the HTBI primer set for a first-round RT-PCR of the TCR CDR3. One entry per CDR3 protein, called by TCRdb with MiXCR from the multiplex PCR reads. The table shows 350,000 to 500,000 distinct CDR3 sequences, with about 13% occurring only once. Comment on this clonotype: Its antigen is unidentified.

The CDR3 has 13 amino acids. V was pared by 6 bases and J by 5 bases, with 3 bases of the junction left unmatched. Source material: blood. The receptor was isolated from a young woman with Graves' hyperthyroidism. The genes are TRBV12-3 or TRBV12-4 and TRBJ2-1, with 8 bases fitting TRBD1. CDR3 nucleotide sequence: TGTGCCAGCAGGGGGGGACAGGACAATGAGCAGTTCTTC. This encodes CASRGGQDNEQFF.